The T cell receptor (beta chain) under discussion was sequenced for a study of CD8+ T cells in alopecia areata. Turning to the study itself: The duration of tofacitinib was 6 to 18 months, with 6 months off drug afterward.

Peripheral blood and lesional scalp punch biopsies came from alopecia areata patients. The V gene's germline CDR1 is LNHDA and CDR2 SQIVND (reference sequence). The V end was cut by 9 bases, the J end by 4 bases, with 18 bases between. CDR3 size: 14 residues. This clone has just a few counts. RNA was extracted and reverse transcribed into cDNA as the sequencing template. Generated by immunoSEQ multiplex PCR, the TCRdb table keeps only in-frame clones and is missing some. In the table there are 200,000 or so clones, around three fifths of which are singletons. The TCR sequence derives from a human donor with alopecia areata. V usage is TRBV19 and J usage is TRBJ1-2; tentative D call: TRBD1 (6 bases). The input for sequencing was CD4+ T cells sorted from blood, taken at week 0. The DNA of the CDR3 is TGTGCCAGCAGGGGTTCGACCGCCGCCTATGGCTACACCTTC. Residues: CASRGSTAAYGYTF.